Listed below are T cell receptor beta chains from one sample, sequenced in a study of cytomegalovirus exposure and HLA in healthy donors. Profiling relied on immunoSEQ multiplex PCR, and the TCRdb table lists in-frame clones only, not all of them. Of approximately 130,000 clones listed, 60% to 85% are singletons. The sequenced sample was PBMCs. These receptors all come from a woman aged 40 to 50 in good health and CMV-seronegative. Both conserved end residues are part of each CDR3. D genes are given only for firm matches. For some rows the clone size is stated as once, few or many, or as a class when expanded; others skip it.

v_gene: TRBV30; j_gene: TRBJ1-2; abundance: NA; d_gene: NA; CDR3nt: TGTGCCTATTATTGGGGCTCCCCGGCGAACTATGGCTACACCTTC; CDR3aa: CAYYWGSPANYGYTF
v_gene: TRBV5-1; j_gene: TRBJ1-5; abundance: NA; d_gene: NA; CDR3nt: TGCGCCAGCAGCTTGGAGGGGGGGAGCAATCAGCCCCAGCATTTT; CDR3aa: CASSLEGGSNQPQHF
v_gene: TRBV4-2; j_gene: TRBJ2-7; abundance: NA; d_gene: NA; CDR3nt: TGTGCCAGCAGCCAGGACTGGACTGTATCTGCCCCACTAGAGCAGTACTTC; CDR3aa: CASSQDWTVSAPLEQYF
v_gene: TRBV27; j_gene: TRBJ2-7; abundance: few; d_gene: TRBD1; CDR3nt: TGTGCCAGCAGTCGCTCCGGGACAGGGTTCAACGAGCAGTACTTC; CDR3aa: CASSRSGTGFNEQYF
v_gene: TRBV5-1; j_gene: TRBJ2-3; abundance: once; d_gene: NA; CDR3nt: TGCGCCAGCAGCGTCCATCGTGGAGGTGAGGCAGATACGCAGTATTTT; CDR3aa: CASSVHRGGEADTQYF
v_gene: TRBV7-2; j_gene: TRBJ1-3; abundance: NA; d_gene: TRBD1; CDR3nt: TGTGCCAGCAGCTCTGGACAGGTCTACTCTGGAAACACCATATATTTT; CDR3aa: CASSSGQVYSGNTIYF
v_gene: TRBV28; j_gene: TRBJ1-5; abundance: NA; d_gene: NA; CDR3nt: TGTGCCAGCAGTTCCCGGAATCAGCCCCAGCATTTT; CDR3aa: CASSSRNQPQHF
v_gene: TRBV4-1; j_gene: TRBJ2-7; abundance: NA; d_gene: NA; CDR3nt: TGCGCCAGCGCGAGAGTTTCTTCCTACGAGCAGTACTTC; CDR3aa: CASARVSSYEQYF
v_gene: TRBV6-5; j_gene: TRBJ2-1; abundance: NA; d_gene: NA; CDR3nt: TGTGCCAGCAGTTACTCTCAGGGGTTTTTGGGTGAGCAGTTCTTC; CDR3aa: CASSYSQGFLGEQFF
v_gene: TRBV5-6; j_gene: TRBJ2-7; abundance: NA; d_gene: TRBD1; CDR3nt: TGTGCCAGCAGCCCGGGACAGTTCCCCTACGAGCAGTACTTC; CDR3aa: CASSPGQFPYEQYF
v_gene: TRBV7-8; j_gene: TRBJ1-4; abundance: NA; d_gene: NA; CDR3nt: TGTGCCAGCAGCACCATTAGTGAGCGGATAGGAGGAAAACTGTTTTTT; CDR3aa: CASSTISERIGGKLFF
v_gene: TRBV30; j_gene: TRBJ2-7; abundance: few; d_gene: NA; CDR3nt: TGTGCCTGGAGCGAGTGGGGAGAGGGCGAGCAGTACTTC; CDR3aa: CAWSEWGEGEQYF
v_gene: TRBV19; j_gene: TRBJ1-1; abundance: NA; d_gene: NA; CDR3nt: TGTGCCAGTAGTATCCCGGGGGAAGGCAAAGCTTTCTTT; CDR3aa: CASSIPGEGKAFF
v_gene: TRBV6-5; j_gene: TRBJ2-7; abundance: NA; d_gene: TRBD1; CDR3nt: TGTGCCAGCAGGGTCGACAGGGTCTCCTACGAGCAGTACTTC; CDR3aa: CASRVDRVSYEQYF
v_gene: TRBV4-3; j_gene: TRBJ2-2; abundance: few; d_gene: TRBD1; CDR3nt: TGCGCCAGCAGCCGAGGACAGGGGGCTAACACCGGGGAGCTGTTTTTT; CDR3aa: CASSRGQGANTGELFF
v_gene: TRBV29-1; j_gene: TRBJ2-2; abundance: NA; d_gene: NA; CDR3nt: TGCAGCGTTGGCGCAGGGGGGATCGGGGAGCTGTTTTTT; CDR3aa: CSVGAGGIGELFF
v_gene: TRBV19; j_gene: TRBJ2-5; abundance: NA; d_gene: NA; CDR3nt: TGTGCCAGTAGTACACAGGGCGTACAAGAGACCCAGTACTTC; CDR3aa: CASSTQGVQETQYF
v_gene: TRBV19; j_gene: TRBJ1-4; abundance: NA; d_gene: TRBD1; CDR3nt: TGTGCCAGTAGTATCCAGGGGGCGAGTGGGGAAAAACTGTTTTTT; CDR3aa: CASSIQGASGEKLFF
v_gene: TRBV25-1; j_gene: TRBJ1-4; abundance: NA; d_gene: NA; CDR3nt: TGTGCCAGCAGTGAATCCCCTTTGCGGGGAGTCGCCGAAAAACTGTTTTTT; CDR3aa: CASSESPLRGVAEKLFF
v_gene: TRBV18; j_gene: TRBJ1-2; abundance: NA; d_gene: NA; CDR3nt: TGTGCCAGCTCACAAGGGCCCGGGGACTATGGCTACACCTTC; CDR3aa: CASSQGPGDYGYTF
v_gene: TRBV7-9; j_gene: TRBJ1-4; abundance: NA; d_gene: NA; CDR3nt: TGTGCCAGCAGCTCCGGACCAGGGGTGGAACTGTTTTTT; CDR3aa: CASSSGPGVELFF
v_gene: TRBV14; j_gene: TRBJ1-2; abundance: NA; d_gene: TRBD1; CDR3nt: TGTGCCAGCAGCCCCACCGGACAGGGGATTTTTAACTATGGCTACACCTTC; CDR3aa: CASSPTGQGIFNYGYTF
v_gene: TRBV27; j_gene: TRBJ1-4; abundance: NA; d_gene: NA; CDR3nt: TGTGCCAGCAGTAACCACAGGGAGAAACTGTTTTTT; CDR3aa: CASSNHREKLFF
v_gene: TRBV7-7; j_gene: TRBJ2-1; abundance: NA; d_gene: NA; CDR3nt: TGTGCTAGCAGCCCCGTGGTAGCGGACTACAATGAGCAGTTCTTC; CDR3aa: CASSPVVADYNEQFF
v_gene: TRBV15; j_gene: TRBJ2-7; abundance: NA; d_gene: TRBD1; CDR3nt: TGTGCCACCAGCAGAGATCCAGGGGGCGCAGACGAGCAGTACTTC; CDR3aa: CATSRDPGGADEQYF
v_gene: TRBV18; j_gene: TRBJ1-1; abundance: NA; d_gene: NA; CDR3nt: TGTGCCAGCTCACCTCAAGATCGAATGGGCACAGTGTACACTGAAGCTTTCTTT; CDR3aa: CASSPQDRMGTVYTEAFF
v_gene: TRBV15; j_gene: TRBJ1-3; abundance: once; d_gene: TRBD1; CDR3nt: TGTGCCACCAGCAGAAAGGACAGGAGCTCTGGAAACACCATATATTTT; CDR3aa: CATSRKDRSSGNTIYF
v_gene: TRBV5-1; j_gene: TRBJ1-5; abundance: NA; d_gene: NA; CDR3nt: TGCGCCAGCAGCTTGGACCCCGCAGGGGATAGCAATCAGCCCCAGCATTTT; CDR3aa: CASSLDPAGDSNQPQHF
v_gene: TRBV10-1; j_gene: TRBJ1-1; abundance: NA; d_gene: NA; CDR3nt: TGCGCCAGCGGTCTGACGGGGGGCACTGAAGCTTTCTTT; CDR3aa: CASGLTGGTEAFF
v_gene: TRBV5-4; j_gene: TRBJ2-7; abundance: NA; d_gene: NA; CDR3nt: TGTGCCAGCAGCTTGGAAACAGGGTACTCCTACGAGCAGTACTTC; CDR3aa: CASSLETGYSYEQYF
v_gene: TRBV7-8; j_gene: TRBJ2-7; abundance: NA; d_gene: TRBD1; CDR3nt: TGTGCCAGCAGCTTAGAGTGGGACAGAACCTACGAGCAGTACTTC; CDR3aa: CASSLEWDRTYEQYF
v_gene: TRBV18; j_gene: TRBJ1-2; abundance: NA; d_gene: NA; CDR3nt: TGTGCCAGCTCAGAGGAATTAAAACCCAACTATGGCTACACCTTC; CDR3aa: CASSEELKPNYGYTF
v_gene: TRBV30; j_gene: TRBJ2-7; abundance: NA; d_gene: NA; CDR3nt: TGTGCCTGGAGTAGACAGGCACAGAGCTCCTACGAGCAGTACTTC; CDR3aa: CAWSRQAQSSYEQYF
v_gene: TRBV9; j_gene: TRBJ2-2; abundance: NA; d_gene: TRBD1; CDR3nt: TGTGCCAGCAGCCCAGGGGGCAGGGTGGGCACCGGGGAGCTGTTTTTT; CDR3aa: CASSPGGRVGTGELFF
v_gene: TRBV25-1; j_gene: TRBJ2-5; abundance: NA; d_gene: TRBD2; CDR3nt: TGTGCCAGCGCGGGGGGGCCGTACCAAGAGACCCAGTACTTC; CDR3aa: CASAGGPYQETQYF
v_gene: TRBV4-3; j_gene: TRBJ2-3; abundance: few; d_gene: NA; CDR3nt: TGCGCCAGCAGCCAAGAGGCGGACACAGATACGCAGTATTTT; CDR3aa: CASSQEADTDTQYF
v_gene: TRBV27; j_gene: TRBJ2-5; abundance: NA; d_gene: TRBD2; CDR3nt: TGTGCCAGCAGTTTAGGCGGGGGGTCCCTCGACTGGACCCAGTACTTC; CDR3aa: CASSLGGGSLDWTQYF
v_gene: TRBV7-2; j_gene: TRBJ2-7; abundance: once; d_gene: TRBD2; CDR3nt: TGTGCCAGCAGCTTAGACATTGCGGGGGCCTACGAGCAGTACTTC; CDR3aa: CASSLDIAGAYEQYF
v_gene: TRBV9; j_gene: TRBJ1-4; abundance: NA; d_gene: NA; CDR3nt: TGTGCCAGCAGCCGATTTCAGGGGCCCTCAACTAATGAAAAACTGTTTTTT; CDR3aa: CASSRFQGPSTNEKLFF
v_gene: TRBV5-1; j_gene: TRBJ2-1; abundance: NA; d_gene: TRBD2; CDR3nt: TGCGCCAGCAGCTCGGAGAACACTAGCGGACGCAAGTGGGGTGAGCAGTTCTTC; CDR3aa: CASSSENTSGRKWGEQFF